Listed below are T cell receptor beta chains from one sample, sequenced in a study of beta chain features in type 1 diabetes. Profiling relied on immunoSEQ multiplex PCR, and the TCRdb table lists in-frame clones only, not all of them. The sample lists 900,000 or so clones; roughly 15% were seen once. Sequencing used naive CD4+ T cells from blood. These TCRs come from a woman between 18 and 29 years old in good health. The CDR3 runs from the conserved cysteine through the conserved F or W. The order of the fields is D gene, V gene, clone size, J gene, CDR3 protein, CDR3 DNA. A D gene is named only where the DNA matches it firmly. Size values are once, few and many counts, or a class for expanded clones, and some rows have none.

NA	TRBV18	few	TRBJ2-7	CASSPVANYEQYF	TGTGCCAGCTCACCGGTAGCCAACTACGAGCAGTACTTC
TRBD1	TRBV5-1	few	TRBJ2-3	CASADNTGADTQYF	TGCGCCAGCGCCGATAATACAGGGGCAGATACGCAGTATTTT
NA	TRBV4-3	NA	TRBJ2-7	CASSQAQDRYEQYF	TGCGCCAGCAGCCAGGCCCAGGACCGCTACGAGCAGTACTTC
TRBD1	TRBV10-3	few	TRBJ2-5	CAISERTGYETQYF	TGTGCCATCAGTGAAAGGACAGGGTACGAGACCCAGTACTTC
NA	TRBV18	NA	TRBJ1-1	CASSRQEANTEAFF	TGTGCCAGCTCGCGACAGGAAGCGAACACTGAAGCTTTCTTT
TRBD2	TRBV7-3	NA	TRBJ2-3	CASSLQAGGYTDTQYF	TGTGCCAGCAGCTTACAAGCGGGAGGGTACACAGATACGCAGTATTTT
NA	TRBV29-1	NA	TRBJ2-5	CSGRRARGEQYF	TGCAGCGGGCGCAGGGCCAGGGGGGAGCAGTACTTC
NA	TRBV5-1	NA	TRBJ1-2	CASSTDRLYGYTF	TGCGCCAGCAGTACGGACAGACTCTATGGCTACACCTTC
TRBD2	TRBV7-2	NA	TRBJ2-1	CASSMAAGGPWNEQFF	TGTGCCAGCAGCATGGCGGCGGGAGGGCCGTGGAATGAGCAGTTCTTC
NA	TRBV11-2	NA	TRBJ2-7	CASSVRVLSYEQYF	TGTGCCAGCAGCGTCAGGGTACTGTCCTACGAGCAGTACTTC
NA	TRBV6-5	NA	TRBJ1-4	CASSYGAFGEKLFF	TGTGCCAGCAGTTACGGAGCTTTTGGGGAAAAACTGTTTTTT
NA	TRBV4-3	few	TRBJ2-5	CASSQDLVWNRVETQYF	TGCGCCAGCAGCCAAGATCTCGTTTGGAACAGGGTAGAGACCCAGTACTTC
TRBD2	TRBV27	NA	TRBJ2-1	CASSPGLADNEQFF	TGTGCCAGCAGCCCGGGACTAGCGGACAATGAGCAGTTCTTC
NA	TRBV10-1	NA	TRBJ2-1	CASSRGYNEQFF	TGCGCCAGCAGTCGCGGCTACAATGAGCAGTTCTTC
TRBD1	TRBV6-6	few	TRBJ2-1	CASSPHDRDNEQFF	TGTGCCAGCAGTCCCCATGACAGGGACAATGAGCAGTTCTTC
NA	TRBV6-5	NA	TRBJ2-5	CASSLAGRETQYF	TGTGCCAGCAGTTTGGCAGGGCGGGAGACCCAGTACTTC
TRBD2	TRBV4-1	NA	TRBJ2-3	CASSQELAGGYTQYF	TGCGCCAGCAGCCAGGAACTAGCGGGAGGGTATACGCAGTATTTT
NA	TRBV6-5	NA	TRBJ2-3	CASSYLRGTSTDTQYF	TGTGCCAGCAGTTACCTGCGGGGAACTAGCACAGATACGCAGTATTTT
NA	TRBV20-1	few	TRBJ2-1	CSARASNEQFF	TGCAGTGCTAGAGCCAGTAATGAGCAGTTCTTC
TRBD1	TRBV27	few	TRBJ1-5	CASSLVTGVQPQHF	TGTGCCAGCAGTTTAGTGACAGGGGTGCAGCCCCAGCATTTT
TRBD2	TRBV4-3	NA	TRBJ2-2	CASSPQLAGGPTGELFF	TGCGCCAGCAGCCCCCAACTAGCGGGAGGGCCCACCGGGGAGCTGTTTTTT
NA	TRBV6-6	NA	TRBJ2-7	CASSDRTGYYEQYF	TGTGCCAGCAGTGATCGGACGGGATACTACGAGCAGTACTTC
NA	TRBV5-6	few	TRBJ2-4	CASSLPRVGNIQYF	TGTGCCAGCAGCTTGCCCAGGGTGGGAAACATTCAGTACTTC
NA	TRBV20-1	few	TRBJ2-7	CSALRLGQYF	TGCAGTGCGCTCCGGCTAGGGCAGTACTTC
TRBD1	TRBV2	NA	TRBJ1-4	CASTGQGGEKLFF	TGTGCCAGCACAGGGCAGGGGGGGGAAAAACTGTTTTTT
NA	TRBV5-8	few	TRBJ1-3	CASSWGPADSGNTIYF	TGTGCCAGCAGCTGGGGACCCGCTGACTCTGGAAACACCATATATTTT
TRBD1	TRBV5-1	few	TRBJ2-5	CASSRTGFQETQYF	TGCGCCAGCAGCCGGACAGGGTTCCAAGAGACCCAGTACTTC
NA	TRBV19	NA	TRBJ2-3	CASRQQGWADTQYF	TGTGCCAGTAGACAACAGGGTTGGGCAGATACGCAGTATTTT
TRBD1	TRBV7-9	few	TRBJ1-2	CASSSGTGLSYGYTF	TGTGCCAGCAGCTCCGGGACAGGGCTCTCCTATGGCTACACCTTC
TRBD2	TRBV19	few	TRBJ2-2	CASSMYGRGTGELFF	TGTGCCAGTAGTATGTACGGGAGGGGCACCGGGGAGCTGTTTTTT
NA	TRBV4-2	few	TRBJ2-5	CASSRGHGGIRETQYF	TGTGCCAGCAGCCGGGGGCATGGCGGGATAAGGGAGACCCAGTACTTC
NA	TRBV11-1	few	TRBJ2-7	CASSFRTSSYEQYF	TGTGCCAGCAGCTTCCGCACGAGCTCCTACGAGCAGTACTTC